The sample holds a few counts of the clone carrying this T cell receptor (beta chain). Its target is not known. Amplification by 5'RACE using constant-segment primers produced TCR alpha and TCR beta cDNA libraries that carried sample barcodes and UMIs. TCRdb called the 5' RACE reads again in MiXCR, with one record for every CDR3 protein. The sample includes 80,000 to 95,000 distinct CDR3 sequences, around a quarter of them seen just once. The data originate from a study of T-cell memory formation after mild COVID-19. Study-level information: Each donor largely had its own TCR clusters.

Study results and limitations: Certain responding clones were present in pre-infection memory, suggesting participation of cross-reactive memory.

Material for sequencing was PBMCs or a T cell subset sorted from them (not recorded which). The receptor's source is a man between 18 and 29 years old who had mild COVID-19 (a few samples of this study predate the infection). Cell type and time point are not known.

CDR3 protein: CASSWPTGEDTGELFF. In DNA form, the CDR3 reads TGTGCCAGCAGCTGGCCAACAGGGGAGGACACCGGGGAGCTGTTTTTT. V and J are TRBV7-2 and TRBJ2-2; D possibly corresponds to TRBD1 (7 bases). Per germline, CDR1 SGHTA and CDR2 FQGNSA. V shed 4 bases and J shed 3 bases, with 15 bases lying between them. This CDR3 has 16 amino acids.